These 10 T cell receptor beta chains were all obtained from the same sample, sequenced in a study of OX40 agonist ivuxolimab in advanced cancers. The repertoire was sequenced with immunoSEQ multiplex PCR; TCRdb's copy has only in-frame clones and lacks some. The repertoire holds about 38,000 clones, with roughly 82% as singletons. The specimen comprised CD4+ or CD8+ T cells sorted from blood, sampled in a trial of the OX40 agonist ivuxolimab. Receptors were obtained from an adult with an advanced solid tumor such as melanoma, head and neck, liver or kidney cancer.

The chain is built from TRBV4-3 and TRBJ2-2, with D maybe TRBD2 (5 bases). Germline lookup yields CDR1 LGHNA and CDR2 YSLEER. CDR3 length equals 14 residues. V was trimmed by 0 bases and J by 6 bases, leaving 8 bases between them. CDR3 sequence: CASSQDNGAGELFF. For the CDR3, the DNA is TGCGCCAGCAGCCAAGATAACGGGGCCGGGGAGCTGTTTTTT.

The genes are TRBV20-1 and TRBJ2-1, with unresolved D. Germline V gives CDR1 DFQATT, CDR2 SNEGSKA (reference sequence). V shed 3 bases and J shed 8 bases, with 8 bases lying between them. This CDR3 spans 11 amino acids. In DNA form, the CDR3 reads TGCAGTGCTAGGATTGGCTATGAGCAGTTCTTC. Protein: CSARIGYEQFF.

The V call is TRBV6-1, the J call TRBJ1-1, with D hard to call. Deletions cut 7 bases from V and 5 bases from J, with 11 bases between. The germline V gene encodes CDR1 MNHNS and CDR2 SASEGT. This CDR3 is 12 amino acids long. The CDR3 coding sequence is TGTGCCAGCATTCTAAGAGGAACTGAAGCTTTCTTT. This translates into CASILRGTEAFF.

The V call is TRBV5-1, the J call TRBJ2-2; 9 nucleotides line up with TRBD2. The CDR3 loop spans 18 amino acids. CDR1 SGHRS and CDR2 YFSETQ come from the germline V gene. Trimming cost V 3 bases and J 5 bases; bases outside gene matches: 14. The CDR3 protein is CASSSGASGAQRTGELFF. CDR3 coding DNA: TGCGCCAGCAGCTCGGGGGCTAGCGGGGCGCAAAGAACCGGGGAGCTGTTTTTT.

In its sample, this clone was seen once. The genes are TRBV7-2 and TRBJ2-1; TRBD1 or TRBD2 may be the D gene (7 bases each). CDR3 length: 13 residues. V shed 4 bases and J shed 14 bases, with 18 bases lying between them. Germline V gene lookup returns CDR1 SGHTA and CDR2 FQGNSA. CDR3 sequence: CASSSPGGRGEFF. The DNA for the CDR3 is TGTGCCAGCAGCTCCCCAGGGGGGAGGGGGGAGTTCTTC.

V is TRBV5-1 and J is TRBJ2-2; 10 bases line up with TRBD1. This CDR3 is 16 amino acids long. Germline V gene lookup returns CDR1 SGHRS and CDR2 YFSETQ. Trimming took 3 bases from V and 7 from J; bases not matched to a gene: 9. The CDR3 bases are TGCGCCAGCAGCTCCCTAGGGACAGGGGTAGTCGGGGAGCTGTTTTTT. Residues: CASSSLGTGVVGELFF.

This sequence joins TRBV30 and TRBJ1-1, with 8 bases that match TRBD1. V trimming: 1 base; J trimming: 5 bases; junction bases outside the gene matches: 9. CDR1 is GTSNPN, CDR2 SVGIG, per germline (reference sequence). CDR3 length: 15 amino acids. CDR3 in DNA: TGTGCCTGGAGTGCAGACAGGGGAATTAGAACTGAAGCTTTCTTT. It encodes CAWSADRGIRTEAFF.

This clone appeared a single time. In the same sample, other DNA sequences code for this CDR3. V and J are TRBV30 and TRBJ1-3; no definite D call. Germline V gives CDR1 GTSNPN, CDR2 SVGIG (reference sequence). Trimming took off 4 bases at V and 4 bases at J, with 17 bases between the two ends. There are 15 residues in the CDR3. CDR3 bases: TGTGCCTGGACCCCTCTGGGAGGGCTCGGAAACACCATATATTTT. Encoded protein: CAWTPLGGLGNTIYF.

The genes are TRBV13 and TRBJ2-3; D ambiguous. Trimming took 6 bases from V and 2 from J, leaving 21 bases between them. Germline CDR1 and CDR2: PRHDT and FYEKMQ (reference sequence). This CDR3 is 17 amino acids long. CDR3 coding DNA: TGTGCCAGCAGATTGCGACTCGCAACCACCGACACAGATACGCAGTATTTT. Translating it yields CASRLRLATTDTDTQYF.

The chain recombines TRBV9 with TRBJ2-3; TRBD2 agrees at 11 bases. The CDR3 extends over 16 amino acids. V was clipped by 0 bases and J by 1 base; unmatched bases: 1. From germline, CDR1 is SGDLS and CDR2 YYNGEE. The CDR3 is CASSVGSGRGTDTQYF. The CDR3 region has the DNA TGTGCCAGCAGCGTAGGTAGCGGGAGGGGCACAGATACGCAGTATTTT.